These T cell receptor beta chains were read from a single sample in a study of long-term antiretroviral therapy in people with HIV. The data were produced by immunoSEQ multiplex PCR, yet TCRdb's version contains in-frame clones alone and is incomplete. The repertoire includes over 15,000 clones, roughly four fifths of them detected once, and 6.9% sits in the top ten. The source material was unsorted PBMCs, sampled 2.2 years after starting antiretroviral therapy. The receptors were sampled from a man between 50 and 59 years old with HIV. The CDR3 runs from the conserved cysteine through the conserved F or W. The order of the fields is J gene, V gene, clone size, D gene, CDR3 DNA, CDR3 protein. D genes are given only for firm matches. Clone size is stated in some rows and not others, as once, few, many or a class when expanded.

>TRBJ2-3|TRBV18|NA|TRBD2
TGTGCCAGCTCACCGGGACTAGCGGGGATAGACACAGATACGCAGTATTTT
CASSPGLAGIDTDTQYF
>TRBJ1-3|TRBV6-5|NA|NA
TGTGCCAGCAGTTACTCGGGAGACAGCTCTGGAAACACCATATATTTT
CASSYSGDSSGNTIYF
>TRBJ1-5|TRBV28|NA|TRBD1
TGTGCCAGCAGTTTTAGGGACAGGGTCCAACATTTT
CASSFRDRVQHF
>TRBJ2-1|TRBV7-6|NA|TRBD2
TGTGCCAGCAGCTCTCTAGCGGGAGGGCCGGGGGAGCAGTTCTTC
CASSSLAGGPGEQFF
>TRBJ1-2|TRBV10-3|NA|TRBD1
TGTGCCATCAGTGAGCCGGACAGGGGAAATGGCTACACCTTC
CAISEPDRGNGYTF
>TRBJ2-7|TRBV5-1|NA|NA
TGCGCCAGCAGCTTGGCCGGGGGTTCCGAGCAGTACTTC
CASSLAGGSEQYF
>TRBJ2-1|TRBV4-3|NA|NA
TGCGCCAGCAGCCAAGATACGGGGACGGGGTATGAGCAGTTCTTC
CASSQDTGTGYEQFF
>TRBJ1-3|TRBV30|NA|NA
TGTGCCTGGAGTGTAGGGCAGGGTAGAAACACCATATATTTT
CAWSVGQGRNTIYF
>TRBJ1-4|TRBV6-6|NA|NA
TGTGCCAGCAGTTACTCGACAGGAAGAAATGAAAAACTGTTTTTT
CASSYSTGRNEKLFF
>TRBJ1-5|TRBV4-3|NA|NA
TGCGCCAGCAGCCAAGATCGAGGGGTCAATCAGCCCCAGCATTTT
CASSQDRGVNQPQHF
>TRBJ1-5|TRBV7-8|NA|NA
TGTGCCAGCAGCAAGACCGACAGCCGCAATCAGCCCCAGCATTTT
CASSKTDSRNQPQHF
>TRBJ1-1|TRBV4-2|few|NA
TGTGCCAGCAGCCAAGTACTGAACACTGAAGCTTTCTTT
CASSQVLNTEAFF
>TRBJ1-2|TRBV5-6|NA|TRBD1
TGTGCCAGCAGCCCGACAGGGGCGCTTGGCTACACCTTC
CASSPTGALGYTF
>TRBJ1-5|TRBV19|NA|NA
TGTGCCAGTAGCCCAGGGACTGGCAATCAGCCCCAGCATTTT
CASSPGTGNQPQHF
>TRBJ2-7|TRBV7-6|NA|NA
TGTGCCAGCAGCTTGGAGGATATCTACGAGCAGTACTTC
CASSLEDIYEQYF
>TRBJ2-4|TRBV7-2|NA|TRBD2
TGTGCCAGCAGCTTACAAGCGGGGGGAGGAAACATTCAGTACTTC
CASSLQAGGGNIQYF
>TRBJ2-2|TRBV14|NA|NA
TGTGCCAGCAGCCAAGGGCGGCTAGCGTTTACCGGGGAGCTGTTTTTT
CASSQGRLAFTGELFF
>TRBJ2-5|TRBV7-9|NA|TRBD1
TGTGCCAGCAGCTTACGGGACAGGGGAGGAGAGACCCAGTACTTC
CASSLRDRGGETQYF
>TRBJ2-7|TRBV10-3|NA|NA
TGTGCCATCAGTGGTTTAGGGACAACTACGTACGAGCAGTACTTC
CAISGLGTTTYEQYF
>TRBJ2-2|TRBV7-3|few|NA
TGTGCCAGCAGCTTACAGGGGTCCGCGAACACCGGGGAGCTGTTTTTT
CASSLQGSANTGELFF
>TRBJ1-4|TRBV7-8|few|NA
TGTGCCAGCAGCTTAGCGTACAATCCAACTAATGAAAAACTGTTTTTT
CASSLAYNPTNEKLFF
>TRBJ1-1|TRBV18|NA|NA
TGTGCCAGCTCACCACCGGGACGGACGAACACTGAAGCTTTCTTT
CASSPPGRTNTEAFF
>TRBJ2-1|TRBV11-3|NA|TRBD2
TGTGCCAGCAGCTTAGCGACAAGCGGGGCTTACAATGAGCAGTTCTTC
CASSLATSGAYNEQFF
>TRBJ1-5|TRBV28|NA|NA
TGTGCCAGCAGTTTAGATCAGCCCCAGCATTTT
CASSLDQPQHF
>TRBJ2-7|TRBV13|NA|NA
TGTGCCAGCAGCTTGAGGACATTTAGACCCGAGCAGTACTTC
CASSLRTFRPEQYF
>TRBJ1-5|TRBV28|NA|NA
TGTGCCAGCAGTAAAAGGTTCAGGAGAAGCAATCAGCCCCAGCATTTT
CASSKRFRRSNQPQHF
>TRBJ2-7|TRBV4-3|NA|NA
TGCGCCAGCAGCCAAGCCTTAGTTGGCGAGCAGTACTTC
CASSQALVGEQYF
>TRBJ2-7|TRBV4-2|few|TRBD1
TGTGCCAGCAGTTTCGGACAGGGCAGCTACGAGCAGTACTTC
CASSFGQGSYEQYF
>TRBJ2-7|TRBV28|NA|NA
TGTGCCAGCAGTCCCCCGGGGCAGCTGAGCTACGAGCAGTACTTC
CASSPPGQLSYEQYF
>TRBJ1-2|TRBV2|few|NA
TGTGCCAGCAGTGGGACAGCTTATAACTATGGCTACACCTTC
CASSGTAYNYGYTF
>TRBJ2-5|TRBV7-3|NA|NA
TGTGCCAGGAGACTGTACCAAGAGACCCAGTACTTC
CARRLYQETQYF
>TRBJ2-7|TRBV20-1|once|NA
TGCAGTGCCGATACAGGGTTCGAGCAGTACTTC
CSADTGFEQYF
>TRBJ2-3|TRBV28|NA|TRBD1
TGTGCCAGCAGTCCGGGGACAGGTAGCACAGATACGCAGTATTTT
CASSPGTGSTDTQYF
>TRBJ2-3|TRBV2|NA|NA
TGTGCCAGGAAGGGTAGCACAGATACGCAGTATTTT
CARKGSTDTQYF
>TRBJ2-1|TRBV9|NA|TRBD2
TGTGCCAGCAGCGTAAGCGGGACGAGCTCCTACAATGAGCAGTTCTTC
CASSVSGTSSYNEQFF
>TRBJ2-7|TRBV2|NA|TRBD1
TGTGCCAGCCGGGGACAGGGGGCAGGCGAGCAGTACTTC
CASRGQGAGEQYF
>TRBJ1-1|TRBV6-6|NA|NA
TGTGCCAGCAGTTACAGGATGAACACTGAAGCTTTCTTT
CASSYRMNTEAFF
>TRBJ2-2|TRBV19|NA|NA
TGTGCCAGTAAAAGGGCTTCCCTGAACACCGGGGAGCTGTTTTTT
CASKRASLNTGELFF
>TRBJ2-1|TRBV5-1|NA|TRBD2
TGCGCCAGCAGCTTGCCTCTTAGCGGGGGGGCCAATGAGCAGTTCTTC
CASSLPLSGGANEQFF
>TRBJ2-2|TRBV28|NA|NA
TGTGCCAGCAGGCCAAGCTGGGTCGGGGAGCTGTTTTTT
CASRPSWVGELFF
>TRBJ2-3|TRBV5-6|once|TRBD2
TGTGCCAGCAGCCACCGCGTTTTTAGCGGGGGGGCCGCAGATACGCAGTATTTT
CASSHRVFSGGAADTQYF
>TRBJ2-5|TRBV9|NA|NA
TGTGCCAGCAGCGTAAGGAGCGAAGAGACCCAGTACTTC
CASSVRSEETQYF
>TRBJ1-5|TRBV7-2|few|NA
TGTGCCAGCAGCCCCGGCAGGGGCGGCAATCAGCCCCAGCATTTT
CASSPGRGGNQPQHF
>TRBJ1-1|TRBV7-9|NA|TRBD1
TGTGCCAGCAGCTCTGGACAGGGGAGAAACACTGAAGCTTTCTTT
CASSSGQGRNTEAFF
>TRBJ2-7|TRBV5-1|NA|NA
TGCGCCAGCAGCTTGGCCGGGTTTTCCTACGAGCAGTACTTC
CASSLAGFSYEQYF
>TRBJ2-3|TRBV7-2|NA|TRBD1
TGTGCCAGCAGCTTAGAAAGGGGCCGGACAGGGTCAGATACGCAGTATTTT
CASSLERGRTGSDTQYF
>TRBJ2-2|TRBV18|few|NA
TGTGCCAGCTCACCCCGGACTTCGAACACCGGGGAGCTGTTTTTT
CASSPRTSNTGELFF
>TRBJ2-5|TRBV5-8|once|TRBD2
TGTGCCAGCAGCTTGTGGGAGGGGTTGGGTCAAGAGACCCAGTACTTC
CASSLWEGLGQETQYF
>TRBJ2-2|TRBV5-1|NA|NA
TGCGCCAGCAGCTTAGGCGTAGGACTGCTGAACACCGGGGAGCTGTTTTTT
CASSLGVGLLNTGELFF
>TRBJ2-5|TRBV28|NA|NA
TGTGCCAGCAGTTTAGTGGGCAGGGCAGAGACCCAGTACTTC
CASSLVGRAETQYF
>TRBJ1-4|TRBV2|NA|TRBD1
TGTGCCAGCAGCGGGCGGACAGGGGGTAATAGGGGTGAAAAACTGTTTTTT
CASSGRTGGNRGEKLFF
>TRBJ2-7|TRBV5-1|NA|NA
TGCGCCAGCAGCTTGGGACAGATAGATGACGAGCAGTACTTC
CASSLGQIDDEQYF
>TRBJ2-5|TRBV7-2|NA|TRBD2
TGTGCCAGCAGCTTAGCGGTAGCGGGGAACCAAGAGACCCAGTACTTC
CASSLAVAGNQETQYF